This TCR beta chain was identified in a study of cytomegalovirus exposure and HLA in healthy donors. This clone was counted only a few times. PCR involved 60 Vbeta and 13 Jbeta primers. Generated by immunoSEQ multiplex PCR, the TCRdb table keeps only in-frame clones and is missing some. The table includes 150,000 to 200,000 clones, roughly 75% detected once. Trimming removed 4 bases from V and 1 base from J, with 7 bases in between. The germline V gene encodes CDR1 SGHAT and CDR2 FQDESV (reference sequence). The CDR3 is 13 amino acids. This receptor was obtained from a male donor in good health and CMV-seronegative. Material: PBMCs. The gene calls are TRBV11-1 and TRBJ1-1; perhaps TRBD1 as D (6 bases). In DNA, the CDR3 is TGTGCCAGCAGCTGGACAGAGAACACTGAAGCTTTCTTT. Encoded protein: CASSWTENTEAFF. Variable domain in full (rest from reference TRBV11-1 and TRBJ1-1): EAEVAQSPRYKITEKSQAVAFWCDPISGHATLYWYRQILGQGPELLVQFQDESVVDDSQLPKDRFSAERLKGVDSTLKIQPAELGDSAMYLCASSWTENTEAFFGQGTRLTVV.